The source of this TCR beta chain is a study of T-cell memory formation after mild COVID-19. The overall study: In these data, TCR clusters were largely donor specific.

From germline, CDR1 is SGHTA and CDR2 FQGTGA. The CDR3 consists of 14 residues. V dropped 5 bases and J dropped 4; count of bases not matched to a gene: 4. Findings and caveats of the study: In pre-infection memory, a portion of responding clones appeared, which suggested that cross-reactive memory joined.

The 5'RACE method, run with constant-segment primers, produced TCR alpha and TCR beta cDNA libraries (carrying sample barcodes and UMIs). TCRdb analysed the 5' RACE reads with MiXCR anew, one entry per CDR3 protein. Among about 350,000 distinct CDR3 sequences, around 13% were seen once, and the ten largest hold about a fifth. This clonotype was counted many times. What it recognizes is unknown. The source material was PBMCs or a T cell subset sorted from them (not recorded which). The origin of this receptor is a man aged 18 to 30 who had mild COVID-19 (a few samples of this study predate the infection). Cell type and time point are not known. The V call is TRBV7-3, the J call TRBJ2-1, with TRBD2 matching 8 bases. Here the CDR3 reads CASSRAGAYNEQFF. DNA of the CDR3: TGTGCCAGCAGCCGAGCGGGGGCGTACAATGAGCAGTTCTTC.